The text below deals with one T cell receptor (beta chain). No antigen is known for it. This entry comes from a study of T-cell memory formation after mild COVID-19. Study information: In these data, TCR clusters were largely donor specific. Study outcomes and limitations: Researchers report contracting CD4+ clones mostly in CM and EM, with CD8+ clones in EMRA. Several responding clones turned up in pre-infection memory, indicating that cross-reactive memory may have taken part.

TCRdb reanalysed the 5' RACE reads using MiXCR and keeps one entry per CDR3 protein. The table records under 450,000 distinct CDR3 sequences, around an eighth of them present only once. V was clipped by 4 bases and J by 1 base; unmatched bases: 4. CDR3 length: 16 residues. Germline V CDR1 and CDR2: SGHRS, YFSETQ. The origin of this receptor is a man younger than 30 who had mild COVID-19 (a few samples of this study predate the infection). Cell type and time point are not known. The sequencing sample was made of PBMCs or a T cell subset sorted from them (not recorded which). This chain uses TRBV5-1 with TRBJ2-7; 14 nucleotides agree with TRBD2. The CDR3 region has the DNA TGCGCCAGCAGCGCGGGACTAGCGGGGGAATCCTACGAGCAGTACTTC. Its protein product is CASSAGLAGESYEQYF.